This T cell receptor (beta chain) was sequenced for a study of blood T cell repertoires in COVID-19. This clone was observed a few times. Clones were read by immunoSEQ multiplex PCR, and TCRdb kept only the in-frame ones, dropping some. The sample consists of over 250,000 clones, 75% to 95% of them appearing once. The trim removed 3 bases at V and 4 bases at J, leaving 7 bases unmatched. The germline V gene encodes CDR1 MNHNS and CDR2 SASEGT. The CDR3 spans 15 residues. Those enrolled in Seattle joined during active infection and were followed longitudinally afterward. This sequence joins TRBV6-1 and TRBJ2-7; the match to TRBD1 covers 9 bases. The receptor was derived from a person in their late teens or twenties with COVID-19, enrolled during active disease. The sequencing input was peripheral blood. CDR3 in amino acids: CASSEDRGVSYEQYF. DNA for the CDR3: TGTGCCAGCAGTGAGGACAGGGGTGTTTCGTACGAGCAGTACTTC.